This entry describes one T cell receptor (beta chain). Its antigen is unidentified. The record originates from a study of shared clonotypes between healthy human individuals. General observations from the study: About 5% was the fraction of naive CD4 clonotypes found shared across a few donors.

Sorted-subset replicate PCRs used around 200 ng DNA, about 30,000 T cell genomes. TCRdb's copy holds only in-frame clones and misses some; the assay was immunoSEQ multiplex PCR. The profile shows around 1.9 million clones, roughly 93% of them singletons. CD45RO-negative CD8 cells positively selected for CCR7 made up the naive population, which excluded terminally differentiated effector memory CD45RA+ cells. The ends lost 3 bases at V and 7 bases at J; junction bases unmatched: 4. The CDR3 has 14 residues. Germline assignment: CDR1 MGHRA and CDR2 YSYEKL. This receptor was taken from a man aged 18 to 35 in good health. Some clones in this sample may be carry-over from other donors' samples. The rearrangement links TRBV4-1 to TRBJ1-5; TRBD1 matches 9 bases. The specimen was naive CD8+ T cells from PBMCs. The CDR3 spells CASSHHGQGQPQHF. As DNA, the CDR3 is TGCGCCAGCAGCCACCACGGACAGGGGCAGCCCCAGCATTTT.